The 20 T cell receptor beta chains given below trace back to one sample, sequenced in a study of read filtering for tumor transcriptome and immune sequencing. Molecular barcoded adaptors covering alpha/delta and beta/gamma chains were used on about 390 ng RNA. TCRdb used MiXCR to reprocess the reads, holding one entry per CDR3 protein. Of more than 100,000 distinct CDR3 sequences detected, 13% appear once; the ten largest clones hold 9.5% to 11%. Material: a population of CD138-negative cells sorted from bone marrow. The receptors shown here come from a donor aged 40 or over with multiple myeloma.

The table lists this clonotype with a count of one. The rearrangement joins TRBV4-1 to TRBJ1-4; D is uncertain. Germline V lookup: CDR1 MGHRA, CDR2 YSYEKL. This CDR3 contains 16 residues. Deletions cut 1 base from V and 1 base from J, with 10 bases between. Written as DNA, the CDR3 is TGCGCCAGCAGCCAAGCGGAAACAGTAACTAATGAAAAACTGTTTTTT. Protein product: CASSQAETVTNEKLFF.

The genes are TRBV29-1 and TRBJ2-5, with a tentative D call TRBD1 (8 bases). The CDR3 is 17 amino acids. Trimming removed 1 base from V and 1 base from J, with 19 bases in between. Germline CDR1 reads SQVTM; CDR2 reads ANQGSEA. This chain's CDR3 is CSVEGEIQGGGQETQYF. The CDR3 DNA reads TGCAGCGTTGAAGGGGAGATACAGGGGGGGGGCCAAGAGACCCAGTACTTC.

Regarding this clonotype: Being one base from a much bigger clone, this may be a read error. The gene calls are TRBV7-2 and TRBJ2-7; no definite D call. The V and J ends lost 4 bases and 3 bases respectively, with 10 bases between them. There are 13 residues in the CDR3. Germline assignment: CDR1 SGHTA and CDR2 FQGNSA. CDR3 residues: CASSSTTYYEQYF. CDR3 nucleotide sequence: TGTGCCAGCAGCTCCACAACGTACTACGAGCAGTACTTC.

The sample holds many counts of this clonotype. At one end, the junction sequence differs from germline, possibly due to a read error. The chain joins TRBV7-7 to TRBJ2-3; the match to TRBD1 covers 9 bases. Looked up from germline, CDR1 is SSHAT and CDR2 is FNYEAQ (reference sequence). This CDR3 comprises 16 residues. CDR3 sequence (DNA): TGTGCTAGCAGCTTAGGACAGGGGTCTGGCACAGATACGCAGTATTTT. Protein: CASSLGQGSGTDTQYF.

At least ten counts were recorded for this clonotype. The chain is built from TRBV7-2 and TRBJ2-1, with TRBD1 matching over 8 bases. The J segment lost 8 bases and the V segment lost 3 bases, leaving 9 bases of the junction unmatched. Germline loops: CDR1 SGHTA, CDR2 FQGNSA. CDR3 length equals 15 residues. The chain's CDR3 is CASSFIQGARDEQFF. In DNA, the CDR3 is TGTGCCAGCAGCTTTATCCAGGGGGCGCGGGATGAGCAGTTCTTC.

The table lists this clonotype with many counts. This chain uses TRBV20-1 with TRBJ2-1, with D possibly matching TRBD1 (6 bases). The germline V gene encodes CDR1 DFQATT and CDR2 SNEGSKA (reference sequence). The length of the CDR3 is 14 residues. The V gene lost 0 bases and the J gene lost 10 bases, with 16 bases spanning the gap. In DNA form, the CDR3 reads TGCAGTGCTAGAGATGTTGACAGGCTAAACGAGCAGTTCTTC. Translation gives CSARDVDRLNEQFF.

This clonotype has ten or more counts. CDR3 sequence (DNA): TGTGCCAGCAGCTCTGCCCGCCGACAGGTCTATGGCTACACCTTC. It codes for CASSSARRQVYGYTF. The chain has TRBV7-9 and TRBJ1-2; D may be TRBD1 (6 bases). The CDR3 is 15 residues long. Trimming shortened V by 4 bases and J by 4 bases, and 16 bases separated the two germline ends. Germline lookup yields CDR1 SEHNR and CDR2 FQNEAQ (reference sequence).

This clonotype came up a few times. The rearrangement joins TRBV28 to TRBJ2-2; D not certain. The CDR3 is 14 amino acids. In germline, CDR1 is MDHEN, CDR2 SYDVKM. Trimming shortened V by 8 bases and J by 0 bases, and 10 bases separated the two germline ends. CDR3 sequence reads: CASVLQSNTGELFF. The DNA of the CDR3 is TGTGCCAGCGTCTTACAGTCGAACACCGGGGAGCTGTTTTTT.

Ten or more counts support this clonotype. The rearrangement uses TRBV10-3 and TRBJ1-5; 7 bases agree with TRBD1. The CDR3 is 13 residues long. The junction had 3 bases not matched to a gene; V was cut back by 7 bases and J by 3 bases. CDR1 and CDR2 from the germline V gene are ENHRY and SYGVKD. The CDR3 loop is CAIKGQDNQPQHF. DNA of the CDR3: TGTGCCATCAAAGGACAGGACAATCAGCCCCAGCATTTT.

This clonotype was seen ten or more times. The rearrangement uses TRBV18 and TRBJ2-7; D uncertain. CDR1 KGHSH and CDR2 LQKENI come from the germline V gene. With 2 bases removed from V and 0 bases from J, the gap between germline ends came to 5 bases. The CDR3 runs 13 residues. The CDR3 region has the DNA TGTGCCAGCTCACCAACTTCCTCCTACGAGCAGTACTTC. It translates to CASSPTSSYEQYF. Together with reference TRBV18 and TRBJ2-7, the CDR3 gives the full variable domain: NAGVMQNPRHLVRRRGQEARLRCSPMKGHSHVYWYRQLPEEGLKFMVYLQKENIIDESGMPKERFSAEFPKEGPSILRIQQVVRGDSAAYFCASSPTSSYEQYFGPGTRLTVT.

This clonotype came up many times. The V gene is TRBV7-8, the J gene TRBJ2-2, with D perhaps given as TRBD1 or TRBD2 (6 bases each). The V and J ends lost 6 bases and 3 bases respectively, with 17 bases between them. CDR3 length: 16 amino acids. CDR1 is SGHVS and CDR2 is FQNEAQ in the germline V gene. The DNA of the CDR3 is TGTGCCAGCAGGTTGTCCCGGGGGCGATACACCGGGGAGCTGTTTTTT. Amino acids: CASRLSRGRYTGELFF.

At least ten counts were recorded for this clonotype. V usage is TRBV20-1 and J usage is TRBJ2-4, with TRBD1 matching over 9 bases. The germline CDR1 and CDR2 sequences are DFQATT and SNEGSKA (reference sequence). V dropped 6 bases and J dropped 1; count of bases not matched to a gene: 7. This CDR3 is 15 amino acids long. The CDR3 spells CSAPPGQGAKNIQYF. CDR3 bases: TGCAGTGCCCCCCCGGGACAGGGCGCCAAAAACATTCAGTACTTC.

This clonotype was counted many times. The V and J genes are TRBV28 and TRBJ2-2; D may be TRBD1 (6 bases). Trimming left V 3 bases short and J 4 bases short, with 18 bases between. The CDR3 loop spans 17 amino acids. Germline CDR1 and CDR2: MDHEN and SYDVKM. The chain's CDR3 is CASSLIPSRGTTGELFF. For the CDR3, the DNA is TGTGCCAGCAGTTTGATTCCCTCGAGGGGGACCACCGGGGAGCTGTTTTTT.

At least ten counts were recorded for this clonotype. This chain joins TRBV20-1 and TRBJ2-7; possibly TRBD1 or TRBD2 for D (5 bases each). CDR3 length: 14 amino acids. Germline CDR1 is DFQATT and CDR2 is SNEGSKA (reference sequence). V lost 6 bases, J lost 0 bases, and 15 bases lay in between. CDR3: CSALRDPSSYEQYF. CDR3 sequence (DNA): TGCAGTGCCCTCCGGGACCCCAGCTCCTACGAGCAGTACTTC.

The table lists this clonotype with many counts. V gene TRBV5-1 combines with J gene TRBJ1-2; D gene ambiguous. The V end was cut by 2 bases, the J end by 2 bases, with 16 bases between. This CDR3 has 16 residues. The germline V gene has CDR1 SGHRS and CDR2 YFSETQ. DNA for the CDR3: TGCGCCAGCAGCTTAGCGGACGGAGGGAGGAACTATGGCTACACCTTC. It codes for CASSLADGGRNYGYTF. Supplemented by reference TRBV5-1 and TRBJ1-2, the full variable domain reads KAGVTQTPRYLIKTRGQQVTLSCSPISGHRSVSWYQQTPGQGLQFLFEYFSETQRNKGNFPGRFSGRQFSNSRSEMNVSTLELGDSALYLCASSLADGGRNYGYTFGSGTRLTVV.

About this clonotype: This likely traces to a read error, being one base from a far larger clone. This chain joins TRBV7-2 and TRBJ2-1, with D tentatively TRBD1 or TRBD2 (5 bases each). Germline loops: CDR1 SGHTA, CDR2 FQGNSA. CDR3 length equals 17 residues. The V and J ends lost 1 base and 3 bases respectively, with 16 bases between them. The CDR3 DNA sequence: TGTGCCAGCAGCTTAGTCCCTACAGGACTCTACTACAATGAGCAGTTCTTC. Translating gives CASSLVPTGLYYNEQFF.

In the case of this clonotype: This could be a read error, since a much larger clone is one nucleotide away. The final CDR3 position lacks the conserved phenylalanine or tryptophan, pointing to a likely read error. The CDR3 protein is CASSLRQGSYGYTL. CDR3 in DNA: TGTGCCAGCAGTTTAAGACAGGGGAGCTATGGCTACACCCTC. V is TRBV27 and J is TRBJ1-2; 8 bases match TRBD1. Germline CDR1 and CDR2: MNHEY and SMNVEV (reference sequence). The junction had 3 bases not matched to a gene; V was cut back by 2 bases and J by 4 bases. This CDR3 is built from 14 residues.

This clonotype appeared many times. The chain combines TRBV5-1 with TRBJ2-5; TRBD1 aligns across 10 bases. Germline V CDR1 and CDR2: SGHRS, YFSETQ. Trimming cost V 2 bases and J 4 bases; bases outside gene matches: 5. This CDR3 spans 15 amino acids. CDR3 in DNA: TGCGCCAGCAGCTTCGGACAGGGGGTGAGAGAGACCCAGTACTTC. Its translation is CASSFGQGVRETQYF. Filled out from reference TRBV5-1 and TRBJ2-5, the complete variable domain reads KAGVTQTPRYLIKTRGQQVTLSCSPISGHRSVSWYQQTPGQGLQFLFEYFSETQRNKGNFPGRFSGRQFSNSRSEMNVSTLELGDSALYLCASSFGQGVRETQYFGPGTRLLVL.

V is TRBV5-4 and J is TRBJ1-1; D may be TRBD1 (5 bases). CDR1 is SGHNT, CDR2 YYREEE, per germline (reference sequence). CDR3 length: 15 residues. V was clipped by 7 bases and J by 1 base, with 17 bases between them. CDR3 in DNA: TGTGCCAGCCAACCTCCCGGGGCAGGGAACACTGAAGCTTTCTTT. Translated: CASQPPGAGNTEAFF. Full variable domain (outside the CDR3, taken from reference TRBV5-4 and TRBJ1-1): ETGVTQSPTHLIKTRGQQVTLRCSSQSGHNTVSWYQQALGQGPQFIFQYYREEENGRGNFPPRFSGLQFPNYSSELNVNALELDDSALYLCASQPPGAGNTEAFFGQGTRLTVV.

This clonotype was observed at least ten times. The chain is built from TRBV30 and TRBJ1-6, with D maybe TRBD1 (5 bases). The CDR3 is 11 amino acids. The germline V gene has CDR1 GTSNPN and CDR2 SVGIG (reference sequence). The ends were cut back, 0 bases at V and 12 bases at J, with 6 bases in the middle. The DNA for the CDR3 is TGTGCCTGGAGTGTTGGGGGACCCCTCCACTTT. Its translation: CAWSVGGPLHF.